This T cell receptor (beta chain) was sequenced in a study of blood T cell repertoires in COVID-19. Here immunoSEQ multiplex PCR was the method, and the copy in TCRdb shows in-frame clones only, minus some. This table holds 100,000 to 150,000 clones, over 75% found once. This clone appeared once. Germline V gene data show CDR1 as MNHEY and CDR2 as SMNVEV (reference sequence). V shed 6 bases, J shed 4 bases, and the junction held 3 bases outside the gene matches. This CDR3 is 14 amino acids long. The chain has TRBV27 and TRBJ1-4, with 9 bases matching TRBD1. The specimen sequenced was peripheral blood. This receptor was identified in a man in his 60s with acute or convalescent COVID-19. CDR3 in DNA: TGTGCCAGCAGACTGACAGGGGGTAATGAAAAACTGTTTTTT. As protein: CASRLTGGNEKLFF.